The present T cell receptor (beta chain) was sequenced within a study of blood T cells in healthy people across ages. Every donor provided roughly 10 milliliters of peripheral blood. This clonotype was detected only a few times. It was with a sample-barcoded 5' primer and a J-beta primer mix that a second PCR of roughly 7 to 11 cycles was run. Each cDNA molecule was tagged by a template-switch adaptor with 12 random nucleotides. MiXCR, applied by TCRdb to the 5' RACE reads, yields one record per CDR3 protein. The sample consists of some 900,000 distinct CDR3 sequences, 45% to 50% of them appearing once. This clonotype originated in a man aged 25-45 years in good health. Sequenced sample: blood.

CDR3 protein: CASSQEVGDGGEAFF. CDR3 sequence (DNA): TGTGCCAGCAGCCAAGAAGTAGGGGATGGCGGTGAAGCTTTCTTT. This rearrangement joins TRBV4-2 to TRBJ1-1, with a possible D match to TRBD1 (5 bases). There are 15 residues in the CDR3. Germline CDR1 is LGHNA and CDR2 is YNFKEQ. V was shortened by 0 bases and J by 7 bases, with 15 bases between the two germline ends.